A single sample gave rise to the 28 T cell receptor beta chains below, sequenced in a study of response to subunit inactivated influenza vaccine. Each CDR3 protein is one row after TCRdb ran MiXCR on the RT-PCR reads. The table records around 520,000 distinct CDR3 sequences, about 25% of them present only once. The source material was CD4+ T cells sorted from PBMCs, sampled roughly 5 days after vaccination. The receptors stem from a man between 45 and 60 years old who received an inactivated influenza vaccine.

This chain uses TRBV7-2 with TRBJ1-2, with 10 bases matching TRBD1. This CDR3 has 15 amino acids. The V gene's germline CDR1 is SGHTA and CDR2 FQGNSA. Germline trimming cut 4 bases from V and 8 bases from J; bases unmatched to any gene: 10. The CDR3 region has the DNA TGTGCCAGCAGCTGGACACCGGGACAGGGGACGGGCTACACCTTC. Its protein product is CASSWTPGQGTGYTF.

The chain carries TRBV24-1 and TRBJ2-1; 8 nucleotides agree with TRBD1. The germline V gene has CDR1 KGHDR and CDR2 SFDVKD. After removal of 4 bases from V and 8 bases from J, the junction contained 9 bases not matched to a gene. The CDR3 loop spans 15 amino acids. The CDR3 spells CATSDRRPTGDEQFF. CDR3 sequence (DNA): TGTGCCACCAGTGACCGTAGACCGACAGGGGATGAGCAGTTCTTC.

This clonotype was detected many times. V and J are TRBV29-1 and TRBJ2-5; no firm D call. The CDR3 has 13 residues. Germline CDR1 reads SQVTM; CDR2 reads ANQGSEA. Trimming cost V 4 bases and J 5 bases, with 14 bases left between them. The CDR3 nucleotides are TGCAGCGTTGGGTACCGACCTGGGGAGACCCAGTACTTC. It yields the protein CSVGYRPGETQYF.

The V gene is TRBV12-3 or TRBV12-4, the J gene TRBJ1-2; D remains unclear. This CDR3 is built from 15 residues. Trimming took 5 bases from V and 2 from J, leaving 15 bases between them. CDR3 residues: CASSPDGNSNYGYTF. CDR3 nucleotide sequence: TGTGCCAGCAGTCCCGACGGTAACTCCAACTATGGCTACACCTTC.

The V gene is TRBV4-1, the J gene TRBJ1-1; D uncertain. Trimming shortened V by 0 bases and J by 3 bases, and 14 bases separated the two germline ends. CDR1 and CDR2 from the germline V gene are MGHRA and YSYEKL. This CDR3 contains 16 residues. Written as DNA, the CDR3 is TGCGCCAGCAGCCAAGATCAGATCGTCGGGGACACTGAAGCTTTCTTT. Protein: CASSQDQIVGDTEAFF.

The sample holds a few counts of this clonotype. The V call is TRBV19, the J call TRBJ1-6; a weak D match, TRBD1 (6 bases). Trimming pared 7 bases from V and 5 bases from J, leaving 15 bases between. The CDR3 extends over 15 amino acids. CDR1 and CDR2 from the germline V gene are LNHDA and SQIVND (reference sequence). CDR3: CASNEGGSDNSPLHF. The DNA for the CDR3 is TGTGCCAGTAACGAAGGGGGTTCCGATAATTCACCCCTCCACTTT.

J is TRBJ2-1 and V is TRBV20-1; D ambiguous. Germline V gives CDR1 DFQATT, CDR2 SNEGSKA (reference sequence). This CDR3 has 12 residues. V was pared by 3 bases and J by 8 bases, with 11 bases between. CDR3: CSASEVGHEQFF. The CDR3 region has the DNA TGCAGTGCTAGTGAGGTGGGCCATGAGCAGTTCTTC.

The rearrangement uses TRBV12-3 or TRBV12-4 and TRBJ2-3; 8 bases match TRBD1. CDR3 length: 15 residues. Trimming at V came to 5 bases and at J to 1 base, leaving 5 bases not matched to a gene. The CDR3 coding sequence is TGTGCCAGCAGTCGACAGGGGTTGGGCACAGATACGCAGTATTTT. Its protein is CASSRQGLGTDTQYF.

V and J are TRBV20-1 and TRBJ2-7; D is perhaps TRBD1 or TRBD2 (7 bases each). This CDR3 has 15 amino acids. The V end was cut by 0 bases, the J end by 2 bases, with 14 bases between. The germline gives CDR1 DFQATT, CDR2 SNEGSKA (reference sequence). The CDR3 DNA is TGCAGTGCTAGAGAGGTGGGAGGGACAGCCTACGAGCAGTACTTC. This encodes CSAREVGGTAYEQYF.

This clonotype has only a few counts. This chain joins TRBV2 and TRBJ1-6; D gene ambiguous. Germline V gene data show CDR1 as SNHLY and CDR2 as FYNNEI. Trimming removed 4 bases at V and 12 bases at J, with 13 bases between. The CDR3 runs to 13 residues. The CDR3 region has the DNA TGTGCCAGCAGTGGGTCCGGAGACGAACCCCTCCACTTT. Translation: CASSGSGDEPLHF. Based on the CDR3 plus reference TRBV2 and TRBJ1-6, the full variable domain is EPEVTQTPSHQVTQMGQEVILRCVPISNHLYFYWYRQILGQKVEFLVSFYNNEISEKSEIFDDQFSVERPDGSNFTLKIRSTKLEDSAMYFCASSGSGDEPLHFGNGTRLTVT.

The rearrangement links TRBV28 to TRBJ1-2; D unclear. V lost 5 bases to trimming and J lost 7 bases, with 17 bases between them. The CDR3 length is 14 residues. CDR1 and CDR2 (germline): MDHEN, SYDVKM. The DNA of the CDR3 is TGTGCCAGCAGTACGATAGGGTCTAACAGTGGCTACACCTTC. Amino acid sequence: CASSTIGSNSGYTF.

The chain employs TRBV15 and TRBJ2-6, with D possibly matching TRBD1 (6 bases). V lost 0 bases and J lost 0, with 15 bases in between. Germline CDR1 is LNHNV and CDR2 is YYDKDF (reference sequence). The length of the CDR3 is 19 residues. CDR3 coding DNA: TGTGCCACCAGCAGAGATCCGAGGGACATCTACTCTGGGGCCAACGTCCTGACTTTC. This sequence encodes CATSRDPRDIYSGANVLTF.

This chain links TRBV28 with TRBJ2-7; 8 bases line up with TRBD1. The CDR3 loop spans 12 amino acids. The V and J ends lost 8 bases and 3 bases, in that order; junction bases with no gene match: 3. Germline V gives CDR1 MDHEN, CDR2 SYDVKM. CDR3 loop: CASATGGYEQYF. The DNA for the CDR3 is TGTGCCAGCGCAACAGGGGGCTACGAGCAGTACTTC.

The CDR3 loop reads CASSLTSGKVNEQYF. The CDR3 DNA follows: TGTGCCAGCAGCTTAACTAGCGGGAAGGTCAACGAGCAGTACTTC. The V and J genes are TRBV7-2 and TRBJ2-7; 10 nucleotides match TRBD2. The J segment lost 5 bases and the V segment lost 2 bases, leaving 6 bases of the junction unmatched. CDR3 length equals 15 residues. Germline V CDR1 and CDR2: SGHTA, FQGNSA.

The chain couples TRBV12-3 or TRBV12-4 to TRBJ2-5; TRBD1 aligns across 9 bases. V shed 8 bases and J 4 bases; nucleotides not matched to a gene: 8. The CDR3 extends over 14 amino acids. The CDR3 coding sequence is TGTGCCAGCGGACCCGGGACAGGGAGAGAGACCCAGTACTTC. Translation gives CASGPGTGRETQYF.

This clonotype occurred a few times. The rearrangement links TRBV4-1 to TRBJ2-3; D call uncertain. Germline values: CDR1 MGHRA, CDR2 YSYEKL. The length of the CDR3 is 16 residues. The V and J ends lost 1 base and 0 bases respectively, with 11 bases between them. The CDR3 bases are TGCGCCAGCAGCCAAGTCTCGGGCCTCAGCACAGATACGCAGTATTTT. Protein: CASSQVSGLSTDTQYF.

This chain connects TRBV6-4 to TRBJ1-4; D is possibly TRBD1 (5 bases). Trimming pared 6 bases from V and 10 bases from J, leaving 15 bases between. The germline gives CDR1 MRHNA, CDR2 SNTAGT. The CDR3 extends over 13 amino acids. The CDR3 region has the DNA TGTGCCAGCAGCCGGGACGTTGGGGGAAAACTGTTTTTT. Translation: CASSRDVGGKLFF.

A few counts support this clonotype. The J gene is TRBJ2-1, the V gene TRBV7-6; unclear D gene. V dropped 4 bases and J dropped 1 base, with 11 bases sitting between them. CDR3 length equals 15 residues. Germline-derived CDR1 and CDR2 are SGHVS and FNYEAQ. The CDR3 reads CASSSRRNSYNEQFF. The DNA for the CDR3 is TGTGCCAGCAGCTCCAGGCGGAATTCCTACAATGAGCAGTTCTTC.

This clonotype was observed a few times. This chain joins TRBV29-1 and TRBJ1-4, with a weak D call TRBD1 (6 bases). The CDR3 extends over 13 amino acids. Germline CDR1 SQVTM, CDR2 ANQGSEA. The V and J ends lost 3 bases and 8 bases respectively, with 13 bases between them. For the CDR3, the DNA is TGCAGCGTTGAGGGGGCCTTCAACGAAAAACTGTTTTTT. Protein sequence: CSVEGAFNEKLFF.

This chain connects TRBV19 to TRBJ2-1, with TRBD2 identical over 7 bases. The germline gives CDR1 LNHDA, CDR2 SQIVND (reference sequence). V lost 3 bases, J lost 7 bases, and 15 bases stayed unmatched. The CDR3 is 17 residues long. CDR3 DNA sequence: TGTGCCAGTAGTATTCGGGGTAGTCTAGCGGAAGGAAATGAGCAGTTCTTC. Encoded protein: CASSIRGSLAEGNEQFF. The whole variable domain, filled in from reference TRBV19 and TRBJ2-1, reads DGGITQSPKYLFRKEGQNVTLSCEQNLNHDAMYWYRQDPGQGLRLIYYSQIVNDFQKGDIAEGYSVSREKKESFPLTVTSAQKNPTAFYLCASSIRGSLAEGNEQFFGPGTRLTVL.

The chain recombines TRBV5-5 with TRBJ1-5; no clear D gene. Per germline, CDR1 SGHKS and CDR2 YYEKEE (reference sequence). V was pared by 1 base and J by 3 bases, with 11 bases between. This CDR3 contains 15 residues. CDR3 nucleotide sequence: TGTGCCAGCAGCTTGTTCGGGAAAAACAATCAGCCCCAGCATTTT. Protein: CASSLFGKNNQPQHF.

This clonotype occurred many times. The chain carries TRBV3-1 and TRBJ1-3; D might be TRBD1 (5 bases). V was clipped by 1 base and J by 2 bases, with 9 bases between them. The CDR3 extends over 15 amino acids. Germline V gene data show CDR1 as LGHDT and CDR2 as YNNKEL (reference sequence). CDR3 sequence: CASSQGRGAGNTIYF. CDR3 sequence (DNA): TGTGCCAGCAGCCAAGGACGGGGGGCTGGAAACACCATATATTTT.

This chain uses TRBV7-8 with TRBJ2-5, with a weak D call TRBD2 (5 bases). V was cut by 4 bases and J by 1 base, with 16 bases left in between. The CDR3 loop spans 16 amino acids. The germline V gene has CDR1 SGHVS and CDR2 FQNEAQ. The CDR3 DNA is TGTGCCAGCAGCTCCCGGACCTTTGGGAGCCAAGAGACCCAGTACTTC. Protein sequence: CASSSRTFGSQETQYF. Full variable domain (outside the CDR3, taken from reference TRBV7-8 and TRBJ2-5): GAGVSQSPRYKVAKRGQDVALRCDPISGHVSLFWYQQALGQGPEFLTYFQNEAQLDKSGLPSDRFFAERPEGSVSTLKIQRTQQEDSAVYLCASSSRTFGSQETQYFGPGTRLLVL.

This clonotype was seen many times. The genes are TRBV5-1 and TRBJ2-2; D is undetermined. The length of the CDR3 is 15 residues. The germline CDR1 and CDR2 sequences are SGHRS and YFSETQ. Trimming stripped 3 bases from V and 3 bases from J, with 12 bases between. The CDR3, as DNA: TGCGCCAGCAGCTGGAGCCAGACACACACCGGGGAGCTGTTTTTT. Translating it yields CASSWSQTHTGELFF.

The chain combines TRBV4-3 with TRBJ1-2, with TRBD1 identical over 7 bases. This CDR3 is built from 13 residues. Germline lookup yields CDR1 LGHNA and CDR2 YSLEER. The V and J ends lost 3 bases and 5 bases, in that order; junction bases with no gene match: 3. This chain's CDR3 is CASSQQGGYGYTF. For the CDR3, the DNA is TGCGCCAGCAGCCAGCAGGGGGGGTATGGCTACACCTTC.

This clonotype was observed a handful of times. The chain joins TRBV28 to TRBJ2-7, with 9 bases aligning to TRBD1. Germline V gives CDR1 MDHEN, CDR2 SYDVKM. This CDR3 spans 14 amino acids. V lost 8 bases and J lost 5; bases outside the gene matches: 10. The chain's CDR3 is CASLSPGQGDEQYF. Written as DNA, the CDR3 is TGTGCCAGCCTATCTCCGGGACAGGGAGACGAGCAGTACTTC.

The chain joins TRBV6-2 or TRBV6-3 to TRBJ2-5; TRBD1 aligns across 9 bases. CDR1 MNHEY and CDR2 SVGEGT come from the germline V gene. The CDR3 is made up of 15 amino acids. Losses at the gene ends were 7 bases for V and 10 bases for J; bases not matched to a gene: 16. The CDR3 bases are TGTGCCAGCACCCGTCTGGACAGGGGCACCGGCGACCAGTACTTC. It specifies CASTRLDRGTGDQYF.

This clonotype turned up a few times. V gene TRBV15 combines with J gene TRBJ2-1; TRBD1 agrees at 8 bases. Germline assignment: CDR1 LNHNV and CDR2 YYDKDF (reference sequence). J was trimmed by 7 bases and V by 0 bases; bases with no gene match: 2. This CDR3 comprises 14 residues. The CDR3 sequence: CATSRDRGLNEQFF. CDR3 nucleotide sequence: TGTGCCACCAGCAGAGACAGGGGGCTGAATGAGCAGTTCTTC.